Presented here are 17 T cell receptor beta chains from one specimen sequenced in a study of blood T cell repertoires in COVID-19. This table comes from immunoSEQ multiplex PCR, and its TCRdb copy is limited to in-frame clones, with some not included. The repertoire consists of fewer than 150,000 clones, with 65% to 90% occurring once and the leading ten covering about 2.9%. Source material: peripheral blood. All receptors come from a man between 50 and 59 years old with acute or convalescent COVID-19.

This chain links TRBV27 with TRBJ2-1; the D is unclear. The CDR3 spans 15 residues. The V end was cut by 1 base, the J end by 2 bases, with 9 bases between. The germline gives CDR1 MNHEY, CDR2 SMNVEV (reference sequence). CDR3 coding DNA: TGTGCCAGCAGTTTATATTCACGGGCCTACAATGAGCAGTTCTTC. It translates to CASSLYSRAYNEQFF.

V gene TRBV10-3 combines with J gene TRBJ1-5, with D unclear. The V gene lost 4 bases and the J gene lost 5 bases, with 9 bases spanning the gap. Germline loops: CDR1 ENHRY, CDR2 SYGVKD. The CDR3 is 13 residues long. CDR3 amino acids: CAISGSADQPQHF. DNA for the CDR3: TGTGCCATCAGTGGGTCAGCCGATCAGCCCCAGCATTTT.

The V and J genes are TRBV5-1 and TRBJ2-1, with D perhaps matching TRBD2 (7 bases). CDR3 length equals 18 residues. V dropped 2 bases and J dropped 7 bases, with 25 bases sitting between them. CDR1 and CDR2 (germline): SGHRS, YFSETQ. The CDR3 sequence is CASSLVSLAGAVGNEQFF. CDR3 DNA sequence: TGCGCCAGCAGCTTAGTTTCTCTGGCGGGGGCCGTGGGGAATGAGCAGTTCTTC.

V gene TRBV7-3 combines with J gene TRBJ1-6; 9 nucleotides line up with TRBD1. The V gene end was trimmed by 0 bases and the J gene end by 6 bases; junction bases not matched to a gene: 9. The CDR3 runs to 18 residues. Germline loops: CDR1 SGHTA, CDR2 FQGTGA. The DNA for the CDR3 is TGTGCCAGCAGCTTAACGGGGACAGGGCCCGGCTTTAATTCACCCCTCCACTTT. It yields the protein CASSLTGTGPGFNSPLHF. The complete variable domain, with remaining parts taken from reference TRBV7-3 and TRBJ1-6, reads GAGVSQTPSNKVTEKGKYVELRCDPISGHTALYWYRQSLGQGPEFLIYFQGTGAADDSGLPNDRFFAVRPEGSVSTLKIQRTERGDSAVYLCASSLTGTGPGFNSPLHFGNGTRLTVT.

The genes are TRBV6-6 and TRBJ2-5, with D uncertain. Looked up from germline, CDR1 is MNHNY and CDR2 is SVGAGI (reference sequence). This CDR3 is built from 11 residues. The V end lost 6 bases, the J end lost 2 bases, and 4 bases lay between the germline ends. The CDR3 is CASSQQETQYF. The CDR3 region has the DNA TGTGCCAGCAGCCAACAAGAGACCCAGTACTTC.

The V gene is TRBV3-1 (or the pseudogene TRBV3-2), the J gene TRBJ1-5, with TRBD1 as a possible D gene (6 bases). Germline CDR1 reads LGHDT; CDR2 reads YNNKEL (reference sequence). CDR3 size: 13 residues. Trimming removed 5 bases at V and 5 bases at J, with 10 bases between. The CDR3 sequence is CASSSNRDQPQHF. The CDR3 region has the DNA TGTGCCAGCAGCTCAAACAGGGATCAGCCCCAGCATTTT.

The V call is TRBV5-5, the J call TRBJ1-5, with no clear D. The germline CDR1 and CDR2 sequences are SGHKS and YYEKEE (reference sequence). The CDR3 is 14 amino acids. V lost 0 bases, J lost 4 bases, and 8 bases lay in between. CDR3 sequence: CASSLDGRNQPQHF. The CDR3 DNA is TGTGCCAGCAGCTTGGATGGGAGGAATCAGCCCCAGCATTTT.

V is TRBV4-2 and J is TRBJ2-1; 7 bases agree with TRBD1. This CDR3 contains 14 residues. After removal of 1 base from V and 5 bases from J, the junction contained 2 bases not matched to a gene. Germline-derived CDR1 and CDR2 are LGHNA and YNFKEQ. The CDR3 reads CASSQATGHNEQFF. In nucleotides, the CDR3 is TGTGCCAGCAGCCAAGCGACAGGGCACAATGAGCAGTTCTTC.

V gene TRBV5-1 combines with J gene TRBJ1-1; D possibly corresponds to TRBD1 (5 bases). The V end lost 1 base, the J end lost 2 bases, and 9 bases lay between the germline ends. The germline V gene has CDR1 SGHRS and CDR2 YFSETQ. The CDR3 covers 14 residues. The CDR3 coding sequence is TGCGCCAGCAGCTTGACAGGTTATAACACTGAAGCTTTCTTT. It yields the protein CASSLTGYNTEAFF.

The chain is built from TRBV3-1 (or the pseudogene TRBV3-2) and TRBJ2-1; 7 nucleotides match TRBD2. V was pared by 1 base and J by 0 bases, with 15 bases of the junction left unmatched. CDR3 size: 20 residues. CDR1 is LGHDT and CDR2 is YNNKEL in the germline V gene (reference sequence). CDR3 bases: TGTGCCAGCAGCCAAGGCGCGGGCGGGAGCCCCGCCGGCTCCTACAATGAGCAGTTCTTC. Translated: CASSQGAGGSPAGSYNEQFF.

CDR3 nucleotide sequence: TGTGCTAGTGGTTTGAGCCCGAATCTGGCATTTCAGGGTGTCGGCTATGGCTACACCTTC. This codes for CASGLSPNLAFQGVGYGYTF. This chain joins TRBV12-5 and TRBJ1-2; tentatively, D is TRBD1 (5 bases). The CDR3 length is 20 residues. The ends were cut back, 2 bases at V and 4 bases at J, with 29 bases in the middle. CDR1 and CDR2 (germline): LGHNT, FRNRAP.

The chain couples TRBV9 to TRBJ1-2; D ambiguous. V was shortened by 2 bases and J by 0 bases, with 8 bases between the two germline ends. The CDR3 totals 14 residues. Germline V gene sequence: CDR1 SGDLS, CDR2 YYNGEE. CDR3 loop: CASSVQATNYGYTF. The CDR3 DNA is TGTGCCAGCAGCGTCCAGGCCACTAACTATGGCTACACCTTC. Filled out from reference TRBV9 and TRBJ1-2, the complete variable domain reads DSGVTQTPKHLITATGQRVTLRCSPRSGDLSVYWYQQSLDQGLQFLIQYYNGEERAKGNILERFSAQQFPDLHSELNLSSLELGDSALYFCASSVQATNYGYTFGSGTRLTVV.

J is TRBJ1-4 and V is TRBV7-2, with TRBD1 matching over 9 bases. V lost 4 bases and J lost 8; bases outside the gene matches: 2. Germline V lookup: CDR1 SGHTA, CDR2 FQGNSA. The CDR3 totals 13 residues. CDR3 nucleotide sequence: TGTGCCAGCAGCTCGGGACAGGGCGAAAAACTGTTTTTT. It codes for CASSSGQGEKLFF.

This clone has just one count. The rearrangement links TRBV18 to TRBJ1-2, with TRBD1 identical over 9 bases. CDR1 and CDR2 (germline): KGHSH, LQKENI. The CDR3 is 15 amino acids. V shed 3 bases and J 8 bases; nucleotides not matched to a gene: 10. The CDR3 nucleotides are TGTGCCAGCTCACCGGCCGGGACAGGGATTGACGGCTACACCTTC. It translates to CASSPAGTGIDGYTF.

The rearrangement joins TRBV28 to TRBJ1-2; D is possibly TRBD1 (6 bases). V was cut by 3 bases and J by 5 bases, with 16 bases left in between. Germline CDR1 and CDR2: MDHEN and SYDVKM. This CDR3 is built from 15 residues. CDR3 residues: CASSLSGHQFYGYTF. The CDR3 nucleotides are TGTGCCAGCAGTTTGTCGGGACACCAATTTTATGGCTACACCTTC.

This clone has a handful of counts. V is TRBV18 and J is TRBJ1-1, with 10 positions matching TRBD1. J was trimmed by 3 bases and V by 2 bases; bases with no gene match: 0. The CDR3 totals 14 residues. Germline V gene data show CDR1 as KGHSH and CDR2 as LQKENI. This CDR3 is CASSPGTGDTEAFF. The CDR3 DNA sequence: TGTGCCAGCTCACCAGGGACAGGGGACACTGAAGCTTTCTTT.

A single count supports this clone. The chain's CDR3 is CASSASDREAEAFF. CDR3 DNA: TGTGCCAGCAGCGCTTCGGACAGGGAGGCTGAAGCTTTCTTT. The rearrangement links TRBV9 to TRBJ1-1; the match to TRBD1 covers 8 bases. CDR3 length: 14 amino acids. J lost 6 bases, V lost 3 bases, and 7 bases had no gene match. The germline gives CDR1 SGDLS, CDR2 YYNGEE.